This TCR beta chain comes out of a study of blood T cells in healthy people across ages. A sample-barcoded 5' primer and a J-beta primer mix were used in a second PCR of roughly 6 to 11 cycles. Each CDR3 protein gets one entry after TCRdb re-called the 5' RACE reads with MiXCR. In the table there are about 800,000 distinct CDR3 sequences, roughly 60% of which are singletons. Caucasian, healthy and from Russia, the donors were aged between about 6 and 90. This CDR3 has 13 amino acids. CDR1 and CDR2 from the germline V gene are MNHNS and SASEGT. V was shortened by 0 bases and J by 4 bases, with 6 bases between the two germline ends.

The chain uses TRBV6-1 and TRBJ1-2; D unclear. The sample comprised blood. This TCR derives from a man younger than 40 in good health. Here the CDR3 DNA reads TGTGCCAGCAGTGAAGCTGGGGTCTATGGCTACACCTTC. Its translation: CASSEAGVYGYTF.